The T cell receptor (beta chain) described here comes from a study of T cell responses to AZD1222 COVID-19 vaccine. Libraries were prepared by immunoSEQ multiplex PCR; TCRdb keeps only in-frame clonotypes and omits some of them. The sample lists some 150,000 clones, approximately 90% occurring once. CDR1 and CDR2 from the germline V gene are MNHEY and SMNVEV (reference sequence). The CDR3 runs 14 residues. Trimming removed 6 bases from V and 4 bases from J, with 16 bases in between. This clone has just one count. What it binds is not known. Findings and caveats of the study: Across spike, vaccine-associated CD4 TCRs were found, dominant at 160-218 and 743-854.

This receptor was identified in an adult in good health. The sample in question was peripheral blood, obtained on day 0 of AZD1222 vaccination. The chain is built from TRBV27 and TRBJ2-7; TRBD2 might be the D (6 bases). In DNA form, the CDR3 reads TGTGCCAGCAGGAGAGGGGATCGGGGGTACGAGCAGTACTTC. Its translation: CASRRGDRGYEQYF.